These T cell receptor beta chains were read from a single sample in a study of cytomegalovirus exposure and HLA in healthy donors. Profiling relied on immunoSEQ multiplex PCR, and the TCRdb table lists in-frame clones only, not all of them. The repertoire holds 76,000 or so clones, with more than 65% as singletons. The sample comprised PBMCs. The receptor source for this set is a woman between 40 and 50 years old in good health and CMV-seropositive. Both conserved end residues are part of each CDR3. A D gene is named only where the DNA matches it firmly. A clone size is listed for some rows: how often the clone was seen (once, few, many), or a class if it is expanded.

>-|TRBJ1-4|TRBV7-2|-
CASSTAGHGEKLFF
TGTGCCAGCAGCACAGCGGGGCATGGTGAAAAACTGTTTTTT
>TRBD1|TRBJ2-2|TRBV12-5|few
CASGLTGTGARELFF
TGTGCTAGTGGTTTGACCGGGACAGGGGCTCGGGAGCTGTTTTTT
>-|TRBJ1-1|TRBV2|-
CASSVHRENTEAFF
TGTGCCAGCAGTGTTCACAGGGAGAACACTGAAGCTTTCTTT
>TRBD1|TRBJ1-2|TRBV15|-
CATSRDTGGSGYTF
TGTGCCACCAGCAGAGATACAGGGGGCAGTGGCTACACCTTC
>TRBD1|TRBJ2-2|TRBV29-1|-
CSVEDPDRGNTGELFF
TGCAGCGTTGAAGACCCGGACAGGGGAAACACCGGGGAGCTGTTTTTT
>TRBD1|TRBJ2-6|TRBV2|-
CARQDRVGANVLTF
TGTGCCAGACAAGACAGGGTCGGGGCCAACGTCCTGACTTTC
>TRBD1|TRBJ1-1|TRBV5-6|few
CGRSLFGTGGDTEAFF
TGTGGCAGGAGCTTGTTCGGGACAGGGGGTGACACTGAAGCTTTCTTT
>TRBD1|TRBJ1-2|TRBV6-5|-
CASSSRGQSLFRGTF
TGTGCCAGCAGTTCCCGGGGACAGAGCCTCTTCCGGGGGACCTTC
>-|TRBJ2-7|TRBV19|-
CASSVNRAGEQYF
TGTGCCAGTAGTGTCAACAGGGCGGGCGAGCAGTACTTC
>-|TRBJ1-4|TRBV5-1|-
CASSLVFREKLFF
TGCGCCAGCAGCTTGGTGTTCCGTGAAAAACTGTTTTTT
>TRBD1|TRBJ1-2|TRBV9|-
CASSVDRGRVGYTF
TGTGCCAGCAGCGTAGACAGGGGGCGAGTTGGCTACACCTTC
>-|TRBJ1-2|TRBV28|-
CASRRGANYGYTF
TGTGCCAGCAGACGGGGAGCTAACTATGGCTACACCTTC
>-|TRBJ2-1|TRBV19|-
CASSTPQGEQFF
TGTGCCAGTAGTACCCCCCAGGGTGAGCAGTTCTTC
>-|TRBJ1-2|TRBV30|-
CAWRVQAHSYGYTF
TGTGCCTGGAGGGTTCAGGCCCACAGCTATGGCTACACCTTC
>TRBD2|TRBJ2-5|TRBV7-8|-
CASSSSSGARETQYF
TGTGCCAGCAGCTCCTCTAGCGGGGCGAGGGAGACCCAGTACTTC
>-|TRBJ2-7|TRBV4-1|-
CASSQESTDLYEQYF
TGCGCCAGCAGCCAAGAATCGACAGATTTATACGAGCAGTACTTC
>-|TRBJ2-3|TRBV4-3|-
CASSHRGTDTQYF
TGCGCCAGCAGCCATCGGGGGACAGATACGCAGTATTTT
>TRBD2|TRBJ2-2|TRBV30|once
CAWRRGVNTGELFF
TGTGCCTGGAGGCGGGGGGTGAACACCGGGGAGCTGTTTTTT
>TRBD1|TRBJ1-5|TRBV28|-
CASSPTGAHQPQHF
TGTGCCAGCAGCCCTACAGGGGCGCATCAGCCCCAGCATTTT
>-|TRBJ2-6|TRBV18|-
CASSPLETGANVLTF
TGTGCCAGCTCACCATTAGAGACTGGGGCCAACGTCCTGACTTTC
>-|TRBJ1-5|TRBV19|-
CASSIREDSNQPQHF
TGTGCCAGTAGTATTCGGGAGGACAGCAATCAGCCCCAGCATTTT
>-|TRBJ2-3|TRBV9|-
CASSPTQAGRDTQYF
TGTGCCAGCAGCCCTACCCAGGCTGGGAGAGATACGCAGTATTTT
>TRBD2|TRBJ2-3|TRBV27|-
CASSSLAGGSTDTQYF
TGTGCCAGCAGTTCCCTAGCGGGAGGAAGCACAGATACGCAGTATTTT
>-|TRBJ2-7|TRBV10-2|-
CASDPGDPYEQYF
TGCGCCAGCGACCCGGGAGACCCTTACGAGCAGTACTTC
>-|TRBJ2-1|TRBV14|-
CASSRRLGNKEDEQFF
TGTGCCAGCAGCCGTCGACTAGGAAATAAGGAGGATGAGCAGTTCTTC
>-|TRBJ1-1|TRBV19|-
CASSGGVVVGGTEAFF
TGTGCCAGTAGTGGAGGGGTGGTGGTGGGCGGAACTGAAGCTTTCTTT
>-|TRBJ2-7|TRBV6-6|-
CASSYRAGRYEQYF
TGTGCCAGCAGTTACAGGGCGGGAAGATACGAGCAGTACTTC
>TRBD1|TRBJ2-7|TRBV5-6|-
CASSRAGTDFYEQYF
TGTGCCAGCAGCCGAGCCGGGACAGATTTTTACGAGCAGTACTTC
>-|TRBJ2-1|TRBV27|-
CASSLAPLESSYNEQFF
TGTGCCAGCAGTTTAGCTCCGTTAGAGAGCTCCTACAATGAGCAGTTCTTC
>TRBD2|TRBJ2-1|TRBV2|few
CASSGTSWEQFF
TGTGCCAGCAGTGGGACTAGTTGGGAGCAGTTCTTC
>-|TRBJ2-1|TRBV6-1|once
CASSPPRDNNEQFF
TGTGCCAGCAGTCCTCCCCGGGATAACAATGAGCAGTTCTTC
>-|TRBJ2-1|TRBV28|-
CASSPDTGRLTNEQFF
TGTGCCAGCAGTCCGGATACCGGGAGACTAACCAATGAGCAGTTCTTC
>-|TRBJ2-7|TRBV5-6|once
CASSLASGREQYF
TGTGCCAGCAGCTTGGCCTCGGGTAGGGAGCAGTACTTC
>TRBD2|TRBJ2-5|TRBV5-6|-
CASRRRGGLETQYF
TGTGCCAGCAGGCGTCGCGGGGGGCTAGAGACCCAGTACTTC
>-|TRBJ1-2|TRBV30|once
CAWSRTMTPRNYGYTF
TGTGCCTGGAGTCGTACCATGACACCCAGAAACTATGGCTACACCTTC
>-|TRBJ1-1|TRBV29-1|-
CSVSVAEAFF
TGCAGCGTTTCCGTCGCTGAAGCTTTCTTT
>-|TRBJ2-5|TRBV18|-
CASSPGGQETQYF
TGTGCCAGCTCACCGGGGGGCCAAGAGACCCAGTACTTC
>-|TRBJ2-7|TRBV7-2|-
CASSLPGGRNEQYF
TGTGCCAGCAGCTTACCAGGGGGGAGAAACGAGCAGTACTTC
>TRBD2|TRBJ2-1|TRBV25-1|-
CASSDPSSGRTYNEQFF
TGTGCCAGCAGTGACCCATCTAGCGGGAGAACCTACAATGAGCAGTTCTTC
>-|TRBJ1-2|TRBV6-5|-
CAGWTHGYGYTF
TGTGCCGGTTGGACTCACGGCTATGGCTACACCTTC
>-|TRBJ2-7|TRBV7-7|-
CASSLALSYEQYF
TGTGCCAGCAGCTTAGCCTTGAGCTACGAGCAGTACTTC
>-|TRBJ2-1|TRBV5-4|few
CASSPREAGSYNEQFF
TGTGCCAGCAGCCCACGTGAGGCGGGGTCCTACAATGAGCAGTTCTTC
>TRBD1|TRBJ1-5|TRBV4-1|-
CASSHPPGTGTGNQPQHF
TGCGCCAGCAGCCACCCCCCCGGGACAGGGACGGGCAATCAGCCCCAGCATTTT
>TRBD1|TRBJ1-3|TRBV7-2|-
CASSLGTQGPGNTIYF
TGTGCCAGCAGCTTAGGAACACAGGGGCCTGGAAACACCATATATTTT
>TRBD2|TRBJ2-1|TRBV29-1|-
CSVDGLAGGNEQFF
TGCAGCGTTGATGGGCTAGCGGGAGGTAATGAGCAGTTCTTC
>-|TRBJ2-1|TRBV2|few
CASMQEANEQFF
TGTGCCAGCATGCAGGAGGCCAATGAGCAGTTCTTC
>-|TRBJ1-2|TRBV6-1|few
CASSDGTTIYGYTF
TGTGCCAGCAGTGACGGGACAACTATCTATGGCTACACCTTC